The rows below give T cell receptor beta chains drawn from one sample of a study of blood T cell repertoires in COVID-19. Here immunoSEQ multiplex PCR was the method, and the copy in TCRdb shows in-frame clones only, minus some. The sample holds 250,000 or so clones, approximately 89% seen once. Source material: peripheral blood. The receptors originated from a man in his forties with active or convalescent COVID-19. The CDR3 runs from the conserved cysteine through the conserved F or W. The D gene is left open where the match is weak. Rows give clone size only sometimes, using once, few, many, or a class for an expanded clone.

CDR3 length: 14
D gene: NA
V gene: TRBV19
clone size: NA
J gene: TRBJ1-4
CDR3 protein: CASSPAGRNEKLFF
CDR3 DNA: TGTGCCAGTAGTCCCGCAGGTAGAAATGAAAAACTGTTTTTT

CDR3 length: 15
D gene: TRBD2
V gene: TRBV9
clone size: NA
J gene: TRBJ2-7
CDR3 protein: CASSVEDGRVYEQYF
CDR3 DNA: TGTGCCAGCAGCGTAGAGGACGGGAGGGTCTACGAGCAGTACTTC

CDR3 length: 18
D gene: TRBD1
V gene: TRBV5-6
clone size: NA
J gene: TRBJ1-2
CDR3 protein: CASSPWTGGVVPPYGYTF
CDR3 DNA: TGTGCCAGCAGCCCTTGGACAGGGGGCGTAGTCCCACCTTATGGCTACACCTTC

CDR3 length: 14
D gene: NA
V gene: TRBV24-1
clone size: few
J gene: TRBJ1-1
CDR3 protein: CATRSEGRNTEAFF
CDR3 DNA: TGTGCCACCAGATCGGAGGGCCGGAACACTGAAGCTTTCTTT

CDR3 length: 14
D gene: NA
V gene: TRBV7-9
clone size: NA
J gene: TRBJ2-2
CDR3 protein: CASSSPGPTGELFF
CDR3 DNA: TGTGCCAGCAGCTCCCCGGGTCCCACCGGGGAGCTGTTTTTT

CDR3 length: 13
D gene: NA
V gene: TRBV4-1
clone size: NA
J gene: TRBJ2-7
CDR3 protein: CASSQETAREQYF
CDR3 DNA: TGCGCCAGCAGCCAAGAAACAGCCCGCGAGCAGTACTTC

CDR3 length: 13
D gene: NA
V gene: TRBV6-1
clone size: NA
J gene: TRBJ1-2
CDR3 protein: CASSEKRSHGYTF
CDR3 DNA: TGTGCCAGCAGTGAAAAGAGGTCTCATGGCTACACCTTC

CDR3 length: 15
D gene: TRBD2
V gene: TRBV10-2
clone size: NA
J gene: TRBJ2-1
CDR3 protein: CASSQTSAGGAEQFF
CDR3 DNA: TGCGCCAGCAGCCAAACTAGCGCGGGAGGTGCTGAGCAGTTCTTC

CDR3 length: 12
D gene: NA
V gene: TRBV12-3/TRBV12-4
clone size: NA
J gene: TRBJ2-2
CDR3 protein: CASSWATGELFF
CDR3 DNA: TGTGCCAGCAGTTGGGCCACCGGGGAGCTGTTTTTT

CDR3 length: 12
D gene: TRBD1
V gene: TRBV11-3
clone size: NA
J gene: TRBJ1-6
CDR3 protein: CASSLEGQDLHF
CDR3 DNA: TGTGCCAGCAGCTTAGAAGGACAGGATCTCCACTTT

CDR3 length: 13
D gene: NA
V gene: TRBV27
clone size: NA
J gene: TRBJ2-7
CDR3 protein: CASSRGFSYEQYF
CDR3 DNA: TGTGCCAGCTCCCGGGGGTTTTCTTACGAGCAGTACTTC

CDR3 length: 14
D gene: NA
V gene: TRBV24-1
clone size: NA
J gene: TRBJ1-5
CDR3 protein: CATSDYTSNQPQHF
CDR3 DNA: TGTGCCACCAGTGATTACACCTCGAATCAGCCCCAGCATTTT

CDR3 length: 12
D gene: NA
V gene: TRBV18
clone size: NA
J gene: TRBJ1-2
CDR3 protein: CASSLRDYGYTF
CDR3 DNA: TGTGCCAGCTCACTGAGGGACTATGGCTACACCTTC

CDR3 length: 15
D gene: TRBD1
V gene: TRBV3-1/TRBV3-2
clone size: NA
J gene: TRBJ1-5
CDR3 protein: CASSQGAQGELPQHF
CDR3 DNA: TGTGCCAGCAGCCAAGGGGCTCAGGGGGAGTTGCCCCAGCATTTT

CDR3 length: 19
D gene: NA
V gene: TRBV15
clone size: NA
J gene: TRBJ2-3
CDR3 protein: CATSKGGVTADTPRDTQYF
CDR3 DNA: TGTGCCACCAGCAAAGGGGGAGTTACGGCAGATACTCCGCGCGATACGCAGTATTTT

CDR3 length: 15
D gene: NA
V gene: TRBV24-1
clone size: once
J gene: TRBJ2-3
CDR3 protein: CATSDLRSSTDTQYF
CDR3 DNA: TGTGCCACCAGTGATTTGCGGTCGAGCACAGATACGCAGTATTTT